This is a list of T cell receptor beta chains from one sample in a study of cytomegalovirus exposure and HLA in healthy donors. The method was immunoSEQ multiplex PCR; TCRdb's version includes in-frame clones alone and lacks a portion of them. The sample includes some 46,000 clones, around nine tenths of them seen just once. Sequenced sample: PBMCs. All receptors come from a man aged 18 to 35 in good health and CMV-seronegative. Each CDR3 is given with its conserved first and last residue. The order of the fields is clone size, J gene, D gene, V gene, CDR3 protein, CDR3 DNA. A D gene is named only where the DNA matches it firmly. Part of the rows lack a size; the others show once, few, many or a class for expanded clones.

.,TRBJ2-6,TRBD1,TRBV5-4,CASSRGQQGSGANVLTF,TGTGCCAGCAGCAGGGGACAGCAAGGCTCTGGGGCCAACGTCCTGACTTTC
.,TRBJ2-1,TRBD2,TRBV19,CASSQLAGSENEQFF,TGTGCCAGTAGCCAACTAGCGGGAAGTGAAAATGAGCAGTTCTTC
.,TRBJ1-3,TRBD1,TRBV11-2,CASSLDLVRQGAFSGNTIYF,TGTGCCAGCAGCTTAGATCTGGTCCGGCAGGGGGCTTTCTCTGGAAACACCATATATTTT
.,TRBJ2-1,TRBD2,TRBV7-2,CASSLQLADNEQFF,TGTGCCAGCAGCTTACAACTAGCGGACAATGAGCAGTTCTTC
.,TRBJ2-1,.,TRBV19,CASSQRASYNEQFF,TGTGCCAGTAGTCAGCGGGCGTCCTACAATGAGCAGTTCTTC
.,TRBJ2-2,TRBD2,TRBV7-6,CASSSTSGRNTGELFF,TGTGCCAGCAGCTCAACTAGCGGGCGGAACACCGGGGAGCTGTTTTTT
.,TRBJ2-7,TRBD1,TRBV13,CASSLTGTGINEQYF,TGTGCCAGCAGCTTAACCGGGACAGGGATAAACGAGCAGTACTTC
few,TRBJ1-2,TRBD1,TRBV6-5,CASSEGQAPYGYTF,TGTGCCAGCAGTGAAGGACAGGCCCCCTATGGCTACACCTTC
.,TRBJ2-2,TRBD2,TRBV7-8,CASSPGGVAGYTGELFF,TGTGCCAGCAGCCCGGGGGGGGTAGCGGGGTACACCGGGGAGCTGTTTTTT
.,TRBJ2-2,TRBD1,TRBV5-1,CASSEDRVNTGELFF,TGCGCCAGCAGTGAGGACAGGGTGAACACCGGGGAGCTGTTTTTT